The entry below gives a single T cell receptor (beta chain) sequence along with its context. Its antigen is still unknown. No per-base quality is available; no much larger clone lies one base away. In the prospective study, participants were roughly 18 to 100 years old, resided in about two dozen geographic areas of the United States, and were enrolled through a virtual design. To assign participants to cohorts, the prospective study relied on clinical history that participants themselves reported in a screening survey and a study questionnaire. Exposed participants had been in contact with someone with a PCR-confirmed or clinician-diagnosed COVID-19 case within 2 weeks of study entry. In the prospective study, mobile phlebotomists collected whole blood, serum and a nasopharyngeal or oropharyngeal swab from each participant. Participants in the prospective study had the option to provide additional blood draws and questionnaires over a 2-month period. Blood samples from the prospective study were shipped frozen or at room temperature prior to DNA extraction.

TCRbeta CDR3 regions were amplified from genomic DNA by means of the immunoSEQ Assay, a bias-controlled multiplex PCR. The paper's processing steps were these. The number of nucleated cells in each sample was estimated from the amplification of reference gene primers within the assay. To quantify the absolute abundance of each unique TCRbeta CDR3 rearrangement, sequence reads were collapsed and filtered. For each sample, productive Simpson clonality was calculated by taking the square root of Simpson's diversity index across productive rearrangements. Not all clones reach the TCRdb copy of this immuneACCESS table, which keeps in-frame sequences only. Checked studies attribute under half of the gap to unresolved V genes and leave the rest unexplained. The V and J calls and the clone size are those of that table, but D and trimming were determined from the DNA. The sample profile shows 300,000 or so clones; about 90% of them were found once. The ten largest account for roughly 2.9% of the sample.

The data are from a study of blood T cell repertoires in COVID-19 (dated by TCRdb to 2020 to 2021). Concerning the study at large: The collaborator samples originated in the United States, Italy and Spain and spanned the acute and convalescent phases of COVID-19. The repertoires were made available in a free public database intended to serve as a resource for research on the immune response to SARS-CoV-2. HLA class I and class II types, where available, came from metadata supplied by the sample provider rather than from assay-based typing. The material from the prospective study consisted of cDNA or gDNA derived from T cells, B-cell-depleted T cells, or PBMCs. The sample metadata nearly always contained a de-identified subject ID, COVID-19 status, age in years and sex. Subjects who had been exposed to COVID-19, were actively infected with it, or had recovered from it provided the deeply sampled blood TCRbeta repertoires that made up the dataset. The samples were drawn from two sources: the first 160 participants of the ongoing ImmuneRACE study, and approximately 1,300 subjects contributed by 6 global collaborators.

General conclusions and limits of the study: Clinical and demographic metadata were provided uncurated, with the amount varying by source and participant.

Between the V and J ends, shortened by 5 bases and 4 bases respectively, the junction contains 16 bases. From the germline V gene (reference sequence), CDR1 is SEHNR and CDR2 is FQNEAQ. From the cysteine up to the phenylalanine, the CDR3 has a length of 15 residues. The DNA shown is the 45-base CDR3, in frame from base 1. The clonotype comes from a woman in her 50s who had been exposed to COVID-19. Sequenced input: PBMCs or T cells enriched from blood (not recorded which). The chain is assembled from TRBV7-9 and TRBJ2-3; TRBD2 could be the D gene, as 7 bases match. The sequence in DNA is TGTGCCAGCAGCAGCGGGACACTCAGGGCAGATACGCAGTATTTT. This is translated as CASSSGTLRADTQYF.